This is a list of T cell receptor beta chains from one sample in a study of cytomegalovirus exposure and HLA in healthy donors. Produced via immunoSEQ multiplex PCR; TCRdb's table is partial and in-frame only. This repertoire shows under 150,000 clones, around 70% found once; its top ten account for 1.6%. Sequenced sample: PBMCs. Source of these receptors: a man under 40 in good health and CMV-seropositive. Both conserved end residues are part of each CDR3. D genes are given only for firm matches. Clone size is given for some rows only: seen once, a few or many times, or a class if the clone is expanded.

abundance	d_gene	v_gene	j_gene	CDR3aa	CDR3nt
-	TRBD1	TRBV18	TRBJ2-5	CASSPRDRGRETQYF	TGTGCCAGCTCACCCCGGGACAGGGGGCGAGAGACCCAGTACTTC
once	TRBD2	TRBV6-4	TRBJ2-7	CASSDSTPNSGRAFLWEQYF	TGTGCCAGCAGTGACTCGACACCCAACAGCGGGAGGGCCTTTCTTTGGGAGCAGTACTTC
-	-	TRBV6-4	TRBJ2-3	CASAKGEGTDTQYF	TGTGCCAGCGCGAAGGGGGAAGGCACAGATACGCAGTATTTT
-	-	TRBV29-1	TRBJ2-3	CSVGGGAWTDTQYF	TGCAGCGTTGGGGGGGGCGCATGGACAGATACGCAGTATTTT
few	TRBD1	TRBV6-5	TRBJ1-2	CASSKRTGTLGYTF	TGTGCCAGCAGCAAAAGGACAGGGACACTGGGCTACACCTTC
medium-sized	-	TRBV6-4	TRBJ2-6	CASSESSGANVLTF	TGTGCCAGCAGTGAGAGCTCTGGGGCCAACGTCCTGACTTTC
-	TRBD2	TRBV2	TRBJ2-3	CASSEGGSGRGTDTQYF	TGTGCCAGCAGTGAAGGGGGTAGCGGGAGAGGCACAGATACGCAGTATTTT
-	-	TRBV10-3	TRBJ2-1	CAIRRESSYNEQFF	TGTGCCATCAGACGGGAAAGCTCCTACAATGAGCAGTTCTTC
-	-	TRBV28	TRBJ2-1	CASSSLSHKHSYNEQFF	TGTGCCAGCAGTTCTCTGTCCCACAAACACTCCTACAATGAGCAGTTCTTC
-	TRBD1	TRBV27	TRBJ1-2	CASSLWGTGRDGYTF	TGTGCCAGCAGTTTATGGGGGACAGGGCGTGATGGCTACACCTTC
-	-	TRBV19	TRBJ1-5	CASSKPQGAGNQPQHF	TGTGCCAGTAGTAAGCCCCAGGGTGCGGGCAATCAGCCCCAGCATTTT
-	-	TRBV4-2	TRBJ2-3	CASSQAPDTQYF	TGTGCCAGCAGCCAAGCTCCAGATACGCAGTATTTT
-	TRBD1	TRBV7-9	TRBJ1-1	CASSSYRGRGTEAFF	TGTGCCAGCAGCTCTTACAGGGGGCGAGGCACTGAAGCTTTCTTT
-	TRBD1	TRBV10-1	TRBJ2-1	CASSDNKPNRGHYNEQFF	TGCGCCAGCAGTGACAACAAACCGAACAGGGGGCACTACAATGAGCAGTTCTTC
few	TRBD2	TRBV5-1	TRBJ2-1	CASSFPRGYYGNEQFF	TGCGCCAGCAGCTTCCCGCGGGGGTATTATGGCAATGAGCAGTTCTTC
-	-	TRBV7-2	TRBJ2-6	CASSPRGSGANVLTF	TGTGCCAGCAGCCCCCGGGGATCTGGGGCCAACGTCCTGACTTTC
few	-	TRBV27	TRBJ1-5	CASSLSPGDQPQHF	TGTGCCAGCAGTTTATCCCCGGGGGATCAGCCCCAGCATTTT
-	-	TRBV27	TRBJ2-7	CASRLLNSHTGKDEQYF	TGTGCCAGCAGACTCCTTAACAGCCATACAGGGAAGGACGAGCAGTACTTC
once	-	TRBV29-1	TRBJ2-1	CSVESLTYNEQFF	TGCAGCGTTGAAAGCCTTACCTACAATGAGCAGTTCTTC
few	-	TRBV6-1	TRBJ1-3	CASSEVPENTIYF	TGTGCCAGCAGTGAAGTCCCGGAGAACACCATATATTTT
few	-	TRBV5-1	TRBJ1-4	CASRLIGADEKLFF	TGCGCCAGCAGGCTCATAGGGGCCGATGAAAAACTGTTTTTT
-	TRBD1	TRBV4-1	TRBJ2-2	CASSQWTGKNTGELFF	TGCGCCAGCAGCCAGTGGACAGGAAAGAACACCGGGGAGCTGTTTTTT
-	-	TRBV7-8	TRBJ2-7	CASTPRRDSSSYEQYF	TGTGCCAGCACCCCCCGCAGGGACTCAAGCTCCTACGAGCAGTACTTC
-	-	TRBV28	TRBJ1-4	CASSPPGGDGEKLFF	TGTGCCAGCAGTCCCCCTGGCGGGGACGGTGAAAAACTGTTTTTT